Detailed here is one T cell receptor beta chain. The cDNA had a unique molecular identifier and a template-switch universal primer site. MiXCR was run by TCRdb on the 5' RACE reads, yielding one entry per CDR3 protein. The sample yields about 660,000 distinct CDR3 sequences, more than 6.5% seen once. Per germline, CDR1 DFQATT and CDR2 SNEGSKA (reference sequence). CDR3 size: 11 residues. The data belong to a study of identical twins. The same data also contributed to another study, on yellow fever vaccine responses in identical twins.

The sample was PBMCs. The V gene is TRBV20-1, the J gene TRBJ2-7; D call uncertain. The TCR sequence derives from a woman between 18 and 29 years old in good health. The CDR3 nucleotides read TGCAGCCCCGCGCGTGGTTTCGAGCAGTACTTC. Translation gives CSPARGFEQYF.